This T cell receptor (beta chain) was recovered during a study of graft-versus-host responses after intestinal transplantation. Overall study context: The recipients all started with anti-thymocyte globulin induction and then took tacrolimus and steroids for 3 to 4 years.

Trimming shortened V by 0 bases and J by 8 bases, and 13 bases separated the two germline ends. Germline V gene data show CDR1 as LNHNV and CDR2 as YYDKDF (reference sequence). CDR3 length equals 15 residues. This clone was found a few times. Its antigen remains unidentified. In the same sample, other DNA sequences code for this CDR3. Profiling relied on immunoSEQ multiplex PCR, and the TCRdb table lists in-frame clones only, not all of them. The sample consists of tens of thousands of clones, roughly 87% of them appearing once. Whole-study findings and limits: Across patients carrying graft-donor T cell macrochimerism, allografts held high graft-versus-host to host-versus-graft clonal ratios. Early HvG declines after transplant were associated with peak circulating GvH clone levels. GvH clonotypes were identified within recipient marrow, with a subset emerging first in ileum or blood.

Intraepithelial and lamina propria lymphocytes were freed from processed graft tissue. This receptor was taken from a human patient who received an intestinal transplant, so some T cells may come from the graft donor. The chain links TRBV15 to TRBJ1-4; D call uncertain. The sample was ileum tissue, taken around 200 days after intestinal transplant. CDR3 coding DNA: TGTGCCACCAGCAGAGATCGGCAAGGCAGGGAAAAACTGTTTTTT. Translating gives CATSRDRQGREKLFF.